This T cell receptor (beta chain) was sequenced during a study of beta chain features in type 1 diabetes listed by TCRdb under 2018. Looking at the study overall: Mean age, gender distribution, total cell number and subset yield did not differ between patients and healthy donors. Across all samples, 90 million to 130 million sorted cells were examined, and cell number per subset correlated strongly with RNA yield. In the study, TCRB repertoires of sorted circulating CD4+ T cell subsets from recently diagnosed type 1 diabetes patients were compared with those of matched healthy donors. Whereas all 28 donors provided naive and central memory subsets, regulatory and stem cell-like memory subsets were isolated from just 8 patients and about 8 healthy donors.

A single peripheral blood draw of about 116 mL on average was collected from each donor into heparinised tubes. A BD FACSAria II was used to sort naive, central memory, regulatory and stem cell-like memory CD4+ T cells with a panel that included CD45RO, CCR7, CD25, CD127, CD95 and CD27. A purity above 98% was achieved for all sorted populations. PBMCs were separated immediately by Lymphoprep density gradient centrifugation and were stained directly, without being cultured. Samples were stained and sorted in pairs, with one healthy donor and one patient per experiment, so that batch effects were minimized. The High Capacity cDNA Reverse Transcription Kit was used to reverse transcribe all of the isolated RNA, meaning that expressed TCRB transcripts were what got sequenced. Deep immunoSEQ sequencing was applied to naive, central memory and regulatory T cell samples, giving an average of roughly 3.5 million total reads per sample. Sorted cells were lysed in RLT buffer, and RNA was extracted using DNase-treated RNeasy Micro or Mini kits according to cell number. To prevent cross-contamination, every cell subset was processed on its own, while patient and healthy donor samples were processed together. The immunoSEQ multiplex PCR was used to amplify TCRB sequences from cDNA, generating 87-bp fragments that spanned the CDR3 region. The amplicons were sequenced using the Illumina HiSeq platform. Per the source publication's procedure: Synthetic template baselines were used to correct PCR bias computationally, reads within Hamming distance 2 were collapsed together, and singletons that could not be merged were discarded. Reads were aligned against IMGT so that V, D and J genes, CDR3 length and insertions or deletions at six rearrangement sites could be assigned. Within each subset, clonotype counts were normalized to sorted cell number, and only after that were true diversity and Gini coefficients computed with the tcR R package. Repertoire sharing was quantified using the overlap coefficient calculated on TCRB nucleotide sequences. Out-of-frame TCRB sequences from naive cells were analyzed to stand in for the pre-selection repertoire. This immuneACCESS table, as held by TCRdb, lists in-frame sequences with V and J called but not all clones. Of the missing ones, under half trace to an unresolved V gene in checked studies; the others have no known cause. The V and J calls and clone size were taken over from that table, and D and trimming were inferred from the DNA. The sample data list around 600,000 clones, and around 12% of these were observed just once. Around 0.12% of the sample comes from the top ten.

Overall study results and their limits: In all four CD4+ subsets, TCRB CDR3 length was moderately but significantly shorter in type 1 diabetes patients. HLA sub-analyses involved small numbers of individuals, so any influence of HLA type on TCRB rearrangement remained unresolved. Patients with type 1 diabetes made fewer insertions and deleted more nucleotides at VDJ recombination sites, implying thymic rearrangement abnormalities. Because cDNA rather than genomic DNA was sequenced, highly expressing activated cells could have been over-represented, although no difference in activation and CD3 levels was found between groups. PCR may preferentially amplify shorter templates, but because patient and control samples were amplified and corrected together, any resulting skew would affect both groups equally. The naive, central memory and regulatory TCRB repertoires appeared to resemble one another more closely among patients than among healthy donors.

Only a few counts were recorded for this clone. This clone's antigen is unknown. Base qualities are not provided; no much larger clone lies one nucleotide away. The CDR3 holds 12 amino acids from the cysteine to the phenylalanine. CDR3 DNA only is kept here, 36 bases in frame from base 1. V and J are truncated by 3 bases and 7 bases respectively, leaving an intervening sequence of 7 bases. CDR1 and CDR2 are drawn from the germline V gene: SGHAT, FQNNGV. The TCR was taken from a man under 40 with type 1 diabetes. The sequencing sample was made of naive CD4+ T cells from blood. The sample's cell subset or site label is to be understood as: true naive CD4+ T cells. Here the chain combines TRBV11-2 and TRBJ1-3; TRBD1 is a weak D gene call, 5 bases matching. CDR3 sequence: CASSFQGNTIYF. The sequence in DNA is TGTGCCAGCAGCTTTCAGGGTAACACCATATATTTT.